The 17 T cell receptor beta chains below were found in one sample sequenced in a study of cytomegalovirus exposure and HLA in healthy donors. The study ran its PCR with 60 Vbeta and 13 Jbeta primers. Here immunoSEQ multiplex PCR was the method, and the copy in TCRdb shows in-frame clones only, minus some. The sample lists 55,000 to 75,000 clones; approximately 72% were seen once. The sequenced material came from PBMCs. All receptors come from a woman aged 25 to 45 in good health and CMV-seropositive.

The chain is built from TRBV7-2 and TRBJ2-7; 9 bases line up with TRBD2. Trimming removed 8 bases from V and 4 bases from J; junction bases left unmatched: 6. The CDR3 spans 13 residues. Per the germline V gene, CDR1 is SGHTA and CDR2 is FQGNSA. CDR3 sequence: CASSSREGYEQYF. DNA for the CDR3: TGTGCCAGCTCGTCGCGGGAGGGGTACGAGCAGTACTTC.

The gene calls are TRBV5-4 and TRBJ1-5, with 7 bases matching TRBD1. V was pared by 4 bases and J by 5 bases, with 9 bases of the junction left unmatched. CDR1 and CDR2 from the germline V gene are SGHNT and YYREEE (reference sequence). The CDR3 sequence is 15 residues long. This CDR3 is CASSQGTAGDQPQHF. The CDR3 coding sequence is TGTGCCAGCAGCCAGGGGACAGCCGGTGATCAGCCCCAGCATTTT.

The genes are TRBV5-3 and TRBJ1-1; weak D call: TRBD1 (5 bases). TRBV5-3 is known as an ORF, though its function is uncertain. Trimming stripped 4 bases from V and 5 bases from J, with 24 bases between. This CDR3 is built from 17 residues. The CDR3 DNA sequence: TGTGCCAGAAGCCTCCCCCGACTTTTCAGGGTTGAAACTGAAGCTTTCTTT. This translates into CARSLPRLFRVETEAFF.

The V gene is TRBV7-8, the J gene TRBJ1-5; no firm D call. The CDR3 covers 13 residues. V gave up 3 bases and J gave up 4 bases, with 7 bases separating them. CDR1 is SGHVS and CDR2 is FQNEAQ in the germline V gene. In DNA, the CDR3 is TGTGCCAGCAGCTTCGGCGGGAATCAGCCCCAGCATTTT. This translates into CASSFGGNQPQHF. The entire variable domain, with the rest obtained from reference TRBV7-8 and TRBJ1-5, is as follows: GAGVSQSPRYKVAKRGQDVALRCDPISGHVSLFWYQQALGQGPEFLTYFQNEAQLDKSGLPSDRFFAERPEGSVSTLKIQRTQQEDSAVYLCASSFGGNQPQHFGDGTRLSIL.

This clone appeared a few times. The genes are TRBV7-3 and TRBJ2-2, with 10 bases lining up with TRBD2. The V and J ends lost 6 bases and 7 bases, in that order; junction bases with no gene match: 8. Germline V lookup: CDR1 SGHTA, CDR2 FQGTGA. The CDR3 has 15 residues. CDR3 sequence (DNA): TGTGCCAGCAGTCCAGCGGGGGGGGACGGCGGGGAGCTGTTTTTT. Amino acids: CASSPAGGDGGELFF.

This sequence joins TRBV14 and TRBJ2-5; 7 nucleotides align to TRBD2. The CDR3 extends over 13 amino acids. Germline trimming cut 1 base from V and 5 bases from J; bases unmatched to any gene: 1. Looked up from germline, CDR1 is SGHDN and CDR2 is FVKESK. This CDR3 is CASSQVRGETQYF. For the CDR3, the DNA is TGTGCCAGCAGCCAAGTGCGGGGGGAGACCCAGTACTTC.

The V gene is TRBV28, the J gene TRBJ1-5; no firm D call. CDR1 is MDHEN and CDR2 is SYDVKM in the germline V gene. Trimming stripped 6 bases from V and 3 bases from J, with 6 bases between. This CDR3 spans 12 amino acids. The CDR3 sequence is CASRRVNQPQHF. CDR3 DNA: TGTGCCAGCAGGAGAGTCAATCAGCCCCAGCATTTT.

A few counts support this clone. The gene calls are TRBV5-6 and TRBJ2-7; 9 bases agree with TRBD2. In germline, CDR1 is SGHDT, CDR2 YYEEEE. The J segment lost 3 bases and the V segment lost 2 bases, leaving 6 bases of the junction unmatched. CDR3 length: 15 residues. The CDR3 loop reads CASSFPGLAIYEQYF. The DNA of the CDR3 is TGTGCCAGCAGCTTCCCCGGACTAGCGATCTACGAGCAGTACTTC.

In its sample, this clone was seen a few times. V is TRBV28 and J is TRBJ1-4; D is unresolved. Trimming cost V 3 bases and J 8 bases, with 19 bases left between them. Per the germline V gene, CDR1 is MDHEN and CDR2 is SYDVKM. The CDR3 is 16 amino acids. The CDR3 region is CASSFDVAAASEKLFF. The CDR3 region has the DNA TGTGCCAGCAGTTTCGATGTTGCGGCAGCCAGCGAAAAACTGTTTTTT.

This clone has a handful of counts. This rearrangement joins TRBV4-3 to TRBJ1-1; D remains unclear. CDR1 and CDR2 from the germline V gene are LGHNA and YSLEER. The length of the CDR3 is 13 residues. V was cut by 4 bases and J by 4 bases, with 10 bases left in between. The CDR3 nucleotides read TGCGCCAGCAGCCTCACGGGGAGCACTGAAGCTTTCTTT. It translates to CASSLTGSTEAFF.

CDR3 nucleotides: TGTGCCAGCAGCCCCGGGGACAGCTATGGCTACACCTTC. Its translation is CASSPGDSYGYTF. The chain uses TRBV5-5 and TRBJ1-2; 7 positions match TRBD1. Germline V gene data show CDR1 as SGHKS and CDR2 as YYEKEE (reference sequence). The V gene end was trimmed by 4 bases and the J gene end by 4 bases; junction bases not matched to a gene: 4. The CDR3 covers 13 residues. Supplemented by reference TRBV5-5 and TRBJ1-2, the full variable domain reads DAGVTQSPTHLIKTRGQQVTLRCSPISGHKSVSWYQQVLGQGPQFIFQYYEKEERGRGNFPDRFSARQFPNYSSELNVNALLLGDSALYLCASSPGDSYGYTFGSGTRLTVV.

The J gene is TRBJ1-3, the V gene TRBV15; maybe TRBD1 (5 bases). The ends were cut back, 5 bases at V and 8 bases at J, with 13 bases in the middle. The CDR3 consists of 13 residues. From germline, CDR1 is LNHNV and CDR2 YYDKDF (reference sequence). CDR3 DNA sequence: TGTGCCACCAGCTCTCCCACCAGGGACACCATATATTTT. Translation gives CATSSPTRDTIYF. Together with reference TRBV15 and TRBJ1-3, the CDR3 gives the full variable domain: DAMVIQNPRYQVTQFGKPVTLSCSQTLNHNVMYWYQQKSSQAPKLLFHYYDKDFNNEADTPDNFQSRRPNTSFCFLDIRSPGLGDTAMYLCATSSPTRDTIYFGEGSWLTVV.

The V and J genes are TRBV7-2 and TRBJ2-5; D may be TRBD2 (6 bases). The CDR3 runs 15 residues. V was shortened by 6 bases and J by 5 bases, with 19 bases between the two germline ends. Germline V gives CDR1 SGHTA, CDR2 FQGNSA. The CDR3 spells CASSPTARGTETQYF. The CDR3, as DNA: TGTGCCAGCAGTCCAACGGCACGCGGGACGGAGACCCAGTACTTC.

The gene calls are TRBV7-9 and TRBJ2-3, with 9 bases fitting TRBD2. The CDR3 loop spans 15 amino acids. V lost 5 bases and J lost 5; bases outside the gene matches: 8. Germline-derived CDR1 and CDR2 are SEHNR and FQNEAQ (reference sequence). The CDR3 DNA is TGTGCCAGCAGCCCCCGGGGGCGGGGGGGAGATACGCAGTATTTT. It yields the protein CASSPRGRGGDTQYF.

This clone showed up just a few times. The V and J genes are TRBV10-3 and TRBJ2-1; D call uncertain. V was pared by 2 bases and J by 8 bases, with 4 bases between. The CDR3 spans 11 residues. Germline V CDR1 and CDR2: ENHRY, SYGVKD. CDR3 sequence (DNA): TGTGCCATCAGTGAGCGGTATGAGCAGTTCTTC. As protein: CAISERYEQFF.

V gene TRBV5-8 combines with J gene TRBJ2-7, with 7 bases fitting TRBD1. CDR3 length equals 14 residues. The junction had 5 bases not matched to a gene; V was cut back by 4 bases and J by 1 base. CDR1 is SGHTS and CDR2 is YDEGEE in the germline V gene. CDR3 sequence: CASSTGTVSYEQYF. In nucleotides, the CDR3 is TGTGCCAGCAGCACCGGGACAGTTTCCTACGAGCAGTACTTC.

The V gene is TRBV7-2, the J gene TRBJ2-1, with 8 bases identical to TRBD1. CDR1 is SGHTA, CDR2 FQGNSA, per germline. The J segment lost 5 bases and the V segment lost 2 bases, leaving 5 bases of the junction unmatched. The CDR3 is 15 residues long. CDR3 in DNA: TGTGCCAGCAGCTTACCCAGGGGGCCCCACAATGAGCAGTTCTTC. This sequence encodes CASSLPRGPHNEQFF.